The rows below give T cell receptor beta chains drawn from one sample of a study of cytomegalovirus exposure and HLA in healthy donors. The table came from immunoSEQ multiplex PCR; TCRdb's copy has only in-frame clones and leaves some out. The repertoire holds about 120,000 clones, with approximately 67% as singletons. The material sequenced was PBMCs. These receptors came from a man younger than 30 in good health and CMV-seronegative. Both conserved end residues are part of each CDR3. The D gene is left open where the match is weak. The listing skips clone size in some rows; elsewhere it reads once, few, many or a size class.

d_gene,v_gene,abundance,j_gene,CDR3aa,CDR3nt
TRBD1,TRBV2,-,TRBJ1-2,CASTWTGLDGYTF,TGTGCCAGCACCTGGACAGGTTTAGATGGCTACACCTTC
TRBD1,TRBV19,once,TRBJ1-1,CASRKRPGTGDSTEAFF,TGTGCCAGTAGAAAACGTCCCGGGACAGGGGATAGCACTGAAGCTTTCTTT
TRBD2,TRBV7-6,-,TRBJ2-2,CASSRPGLARGGELFF,TGTGCCAGCAGCCGGCCGGGACTAGCAAGGGGCGGGGAGCTGTTTTTT
-,TRBV19,-,TRBJ1-5,CATKTVSNSNQPQHF,TGTGCCACCAAAACAGTAAGCAATAGCAATCAGCCCCAGCATTTT
TRBD2,TRBV7-9,-,TRBJ2-1,CASSGSGDSYNEQFF,TGTGCCAGCAGCGGTAGCGGGGACTCCTACAATGAGCAGTTCTTC
-,TRBV28,few,TRBJ2-7,CASSGRQGSYEQYF,TGTGCCAGCAGTGGGCGGCAGGGCTCCTACGAGCAGTACTTC
-,TRBV5-4,-,TRBJ2-2,CASSLGRGPGELFF,TGTGCCAGCAGCTTGGGGCGGGGACCCGGGGAGCTGTTTTTT
TRBD2,TRBV5-1,-,TRBJ2-1,CASSSSLAGSIYNEQFF,TGCGCCAGCAGCTCCTCCTTAGCGGGATCAATCTACAATGAGCAGTTCTTC
TRBD1,TRBV7-2,-,TRBJ1-2,CASSFHGQGVNYGYTF,TGTGCCAGCAGCTTTCATGGACAGGGGGTTAACTATGGCTACACCTTC
-,TRBV25-1,-,TRBJ2-3,CASSGIDTQYF,TGTGCCAGCAGTGGTATTGATACGCAGTATTTT
TRBD1,TRBV7-7,few,TRBJ2-2,CASRPLGQGITGELFF,TGTGCCAGCAGACCACTGGGACAGGGGATTACCGGGGAGCTGTTTTTT
-,TRBV27,-,TRBJ1-4,CASRLLGAGQTNEKLFF,TGTGCCAGCCGACTATTAGGGGCCGGACAGACTAATGAAAAACTGTTTTTT
TRBD1,TRBV19,-,TRBJ1-1,CASSPWGTGAGEAFF,TGTGCCAGTAGTCCGTGGGGGACAGGGGCAGGTGAAGCTTTCTTT
TRBD1,TRBV30,-,TRBJ1-2,CAFRQGAYGYPF,TGTGCCTTCCGACAGGGGGCTTATGGCTACCCCTTC
TRBD1,TRBV19,-,TRBJ2-1,CASSALRDRDADEQFF,TGTGCCAGTAGCGCCCTGAGGGACAGGGACGCCGATGAGCAGTTCTTC
-,TRBV15,-,TRBJ1-4,CATSRESTYNEKLFF,TGTGCCACCAGCAGAGAAAGCACCTATAATGAAAAACTGTTTTTT
-,TRBV5-1,-,TRBJ1-2,CASSLDGTNYGYTF,TGCGCCAGCAGCTTGGATGGGACAAACTATGGCTACACCTTC
TRBD1,TRBV7-2,few,TRBJ2-3,CASSSDRGSTDTQYF,TGTGCCAGCAGCTCGGACAGGGGATCCACAGATACGCAGTATTTT
TRBD1,TRBV29-1,-,TRBJ1-2,CSARDSRLYGYTF,TGCAGCGCACGGGACAGTCGCCTTTATGGCTACACCTTC
-,TRBV7-6,-,TRBJ2-5,CASSLVGLEETQYF,TGTGCCAGCAGCTTAGTGGGGCTAGAGGAGACCCAGTACTTC
-,TRBV6-4,once,TRBJ1-5,CASTNRDGQHF,TGTGCCAGCACTAACAGGGACGGTCAGCATTTT
-,TRBV5-4,-,TRBJ2-5,CASSLGGPQETQYF,TGTGCCAGCAGCTTAGGCGGGCCGCAAGAGACCCAGTACTTC
-,TRBV6-6,once,TRBJ2-1,CASSYSTNEQFF,TGTGCCAGCAGTTACTCTACTAATGAGCAGTTCTTC
TRBD1,TRBV25-1,-,TRBJ1-6,CASSLTGPGSPLHF,TGTGCCAGCAGCTTGACAGGGCCTGGATCACCCCTCCACTTT
-,TRBV4-1,-,TRBJ2-1,CASSQQRSSYNEQFF,TGCGCCAGCAGCCAACAGCGGAGCTCCTACAATGAGCAGTTCTTC
TRBD1,TRBV18,-,TRBJ1-1,CASSPRDSPPAQAFF,TGTGCCAGCTCACCTCGGGACAGTCCTCCGGCCCAAGCTTTCTTT
-,TRBV19,-,TRBJ1-5,CASRNLWAGSNQPQHF,TGTGCCAGTAGGAATTTATGGGCGGGTAGCAATCAGCCCCAGCATTTT
TRBD2,TRBV10-3,-,TRBJ2-1,CAIRRTSGARGEQFF,TGTGCCATCAGAAGGACTAGCGGAGCTCGAGGTGAGCAGTTCTTC
TRBD2,TRBV4-1,-,TRBJ2-1,CASSLSIGTSGPNEQFF,TGCGCCAGCAGCCTCTCGATCGGGACTAGCGGTCCGAATGAGCAGTTCTTC
-,TRBV7-9,-,TRBJ1-2,CASSLPVPYGYTF,TGTGCCAGCAGCTTACCAGTCCCTTATGGCTACACCTTC
TRBD2,TRBV7-8,-,TRBJ2-7,CASSYLAGHKEQYF,TGTGCCAGCTCCTATCTAGCGGGACATAAAGAGCAGTACTTC
-,TRBV18,-,TRBJ2-7,CASSPRQGYEQYF,TGTGCCAGCTCACCACGCCAGGGCTACGAGCAGTACTTC
-,TRBV7-3,-,TRBJ2-7,CASSLTARNEQYF,TGTGCCAGCAGCTTAACAGCGCGCAACGAGCAGTACTTC
-,TRBV5-6,-,TRBJ2-1,CASSFVNRQQFF,TGTGCCAGCAGCTTCGTGAACAGACAGCAGTTCTTC
-,TRBV28,-,TRBJ1-2,CASSFRGGRANYGYTF,TGTGCCAGCAGTTTTAGAGGGGGTCGGGCTAACTATGGCTACACCTTC
-,TRBV5-6,-,TRBJ2-3,CVSSLMVSRPDTQYF,TGTGTCAGCAGCTTAATGGTCTCTAGACCAGATACGCAGTATTTT
-,TRBV14,few,TRBJ2-2,CASSQFEGVANTGELFF,TGTGCCAGCAGCCAATTTGAGGGAGTCGCGAACACCGGGGAGCTGTTTTTT
-,TRBV2,-,TRBJ1-6,CASRPQGNYNSPLHF,TGTGCCAGCAGGCCACAGGGAAACTATAATTCACCCCTCCACTTT
-,TRBV4-3,-,TRBJ2-1,CASSQDNYNEQFF,TGCGCCAGCAGCCAAGACAATTACAATGAGCAGTTCTTC
-,TRBV10-3,-,TRBJ1-2,CAISGEGFSTF,TGTGCCATCAGTGGAGAGGGTTTCTCCACCTTC
-,TRBV10-3,-,TRBJ1-2,CAFRQAANYGYTF,TGTGCCTTCCGACAGGCGGCTAACTATGGCTACACCTTC
TRBD1,TRBV9,-,TRBJ1-2,CASSLRGTADGYTF,TGTGCCAGCAGCCTTAGGGGGACAGCTGATGGCTACACCTTC
-,TRBV2,-,TRBJ1-5,CASSEALRVGQPQHF,TGTGCCAGCAGTGAAGCGCTCAGGGTAGGACAGCCCCAGCATTTT
TRBD2,TRBV5-1,once,TRBJ2-1,CASSLGASGGHYNEQFF,TGCGCCAGCAGCTTGGGGGCTAGCGGGGGACACTACAATGAGCAGTTCTTC
-,TRBV7-2,few,TRBJ1-2,CASSLYRDYGYTF,TGTGCCAGCAGCTTATACAGGGACTATGGCTACACCTTC